This passage covers 5 T cell receptor beta chains from one sample sequenced in a study of cytomegalovirus exposure and HLA in healthy donors. A multiplex PCR was run with 60 Vbeta primers and 13 Jbeta primers. Some clones are missing from TCRdb's copy, which holds only in-frame ones; the method was immunoSEQ multiplex PCR. The sample's table shows just over 80,000 clones. The specimen was PBMCs. The receptors shown here come from a woman younger than 45 in good health and CMV-seronegative.

The rearrangement links TRBV5-5 to TRBJ2-7, with D possibly matching TRBD1 (6 bases). This CDR3 spans 14 amino acids. Germline V lookup: CDR1 SGHKS, CDR2 YYEKEE (reference sequence). V gave up 5 bases and J gave up 2 bases, with 14 bases separating them. The CDR3 region is CASSPWDTPYEQYF. The CDR3 DNA reads as TGTGCCAGCAGTCCATGGGACACCCCCTACGAGCAGTACTTC.

The rearrangement joins TRBV27 to TRBJ1-3; 7 bases line up with TRBD1. CDR3 length equals 15 residues. The germline V gene has CDR1 MNHEY and CDR2 SMNVEV (reference sequence). V dropped 6 bases and J dropped 0; count of bases not matched to a gene: 5. The CDR3 bases are TGTGCCAGCAGCCCGGACAGGAGCTCTGGAAACACCATATATTTT. Residues: CASSPDRSSGNTIYF.

The CDR3: CASSLSGAGGEQYF. DNA of the CDR3: TGTGCCAGCTCACTATCCGGGGCCGGGGGGGAGCAGTACTTC. The chain combines TRBV18 with TRBJ2-7, with TRBD2 matching over 7 bases. The CDR3 extends over 14 amino acids. Germline loops: CDR1 KGHSH, CDR2 LQKENI. V shed 4 bases, J shed 7 bases, and the junction held 10 bases outside the gene matches.

This chain joins TRBV5-4 and TRBJ2-1, with 9 bases matching TRBD2. Per the germline V gene, CDR1 is SGHNT and CDR2 is YYREEE (reference sequence). The CDR3 is 15 residues long. V lost 4 bases, J lost 3 bases, and 5 bases stayed unmatched. The CDR3 nucleotides read TGTGCCAGCAGCGACGGCGGGAGGGGCTACAATGAGCAGTTCTTC. It translates to CASSDGGRGYNEQFF. The whole variable domain, remainder taken from reference TRBV5-4 and TRBJ2-1, is ETGVTQSPTHLIKTRGQQVTLRCSSQSGHNTVSWYQQALGQGPQFIFQYYREEENGRGNFPPRFSGLQFPNYSSELNVNALELDDSALYLCASSDGGRGYNEQFFGPGTRLTVL.

This rearrangement joins TRBV6-6 to TRBJ2-7; D is possibly TRBD2 (6 bases). The CDR3 is 15 residues long. Germline CDR1 reads MNHNY; CDR2 reads SVGAGI (reference sequence). Trimming cost V 5 bases and J 2 bases, with 16 bases left between them. The CDR3 reads CASSQYRGDAYEQYF. The CDR3 DNA follows: TGTGCCAGCAGTCAATACCGCGGGGATGCCTACGAGCAGTACTTC.